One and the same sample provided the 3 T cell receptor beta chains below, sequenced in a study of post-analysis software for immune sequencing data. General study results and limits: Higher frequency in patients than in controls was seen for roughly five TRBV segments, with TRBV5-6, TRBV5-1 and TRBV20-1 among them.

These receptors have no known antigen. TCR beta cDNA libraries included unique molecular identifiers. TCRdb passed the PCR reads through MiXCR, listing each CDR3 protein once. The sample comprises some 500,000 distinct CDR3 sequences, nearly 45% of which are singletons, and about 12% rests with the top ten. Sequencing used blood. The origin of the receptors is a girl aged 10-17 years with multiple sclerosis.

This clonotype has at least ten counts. CDR3 sequence reads: CASSRRLAGRGSYEQYF. Here the CDR3 DNA reads TGCGCCAGCAGCCGACGACTAGCGGGAAGGGGCTCCTACGAGCAGTACTTC. The chain joins TRBV4-1 to TRBJ2-7; 11 positions match TRBD2. Germline assignment: CDR1 MGHRA and CDR2 YSYEKL. This CDR3 is 17 amino acids long. Trimming cost V 4 bases and J 0 bases; bases outside gene matches: 8.

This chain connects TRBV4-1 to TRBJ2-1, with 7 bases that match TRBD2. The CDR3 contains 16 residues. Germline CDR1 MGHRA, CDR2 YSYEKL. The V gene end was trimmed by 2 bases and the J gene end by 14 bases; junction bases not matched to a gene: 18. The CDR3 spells CASSQPSRGRPSSEFF. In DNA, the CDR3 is TGCGCCAGCAGCCAACCTTCCCGCGGGAGACCTTCCTCGGAGTTCTTC.

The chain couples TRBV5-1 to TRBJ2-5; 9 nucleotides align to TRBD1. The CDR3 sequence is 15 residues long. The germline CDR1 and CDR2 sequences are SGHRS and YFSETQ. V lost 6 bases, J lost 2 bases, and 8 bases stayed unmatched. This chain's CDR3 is CASTPFDRGQETQYF. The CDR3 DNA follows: TGCGCCAGCACTCCCTTCGACAGGGGGCAAGAGACCCAGTACTTC.